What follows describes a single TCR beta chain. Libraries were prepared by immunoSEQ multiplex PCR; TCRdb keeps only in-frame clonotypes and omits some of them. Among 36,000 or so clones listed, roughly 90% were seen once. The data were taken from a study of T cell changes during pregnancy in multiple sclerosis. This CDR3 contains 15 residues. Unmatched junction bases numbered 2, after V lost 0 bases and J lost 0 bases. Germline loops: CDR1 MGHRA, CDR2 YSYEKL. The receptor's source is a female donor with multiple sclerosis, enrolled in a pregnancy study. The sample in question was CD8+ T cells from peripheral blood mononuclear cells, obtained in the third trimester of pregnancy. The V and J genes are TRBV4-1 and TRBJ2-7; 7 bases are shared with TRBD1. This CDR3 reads CASSQEQGSSYEQYF. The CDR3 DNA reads TGCGCCAGCAGCCAAGAACAGGGGAGCTCCTACGAGCAGTACTTC.